The rows below give T cell receptor beta chains drawn from one sample of a study of post-analysis software for immune sequencing data. Each CDR3 protein gets one entry after TCRdb re-called the PCR reads with MiXCR. The data contain fewer than 850,000 distinct CDR3 sequences, approximately 44% of them seen just once; the ten biggest clones take up around 4.7%. The specimen sequenced was blood. The receptors shown here come from a girl between 10 and 17 years old with multiple sclerosis. Each CDR3 is given with its conserved first and last residue. D genes are given only for firm matches. The listing skips clone size in some rows; elsewhere it reads once, few, many or a size class.

>TRBV5-6|.|TRBJ2-5|TRBD1
TGTGCCAGCAGCTTGGACAGGGGTTGGTCAGAGACCCAGTACTTC
CASSLDRGWSETQYF
>TRBV10-3|.|TRBJ2-1|.
TGTGCCATCAGTTCTATTAAATCGCGAGGGGGGAGCTCCTACAATGAGCAGTTCTTC
CAISSIKSRGGSSYNEQFF
>TRBV11-3|.|TRBJ2-1|TRBD2
TGTGCCAGCAGCTTAGAGGGACTAGCGGCAAATGAGCAGTTCTTC
CASSLEGLAANEQFF
>TRBV29-1|.|TRBJ1-2|.
TGCAGCGTTGTACCGGGGGAGGCTAACTATGGCTACACCTTC
CSVVPGEANYGYTF
>TRBV12-3/TRBV12-4|few|TRBJ2-1|TRBD2
TGTGCCAGCACGGGAGGCGGTGCGGAGCAGTTCTTC
CASTGGGAEQFF
>TRBV15|.|TRBJ2-1|TRBD2
TGTGCCACCAGTAGAGGTAGGCTAGCGGGCGAATGGAATGAGCAGTTCTTC
CATSRGRLAGEWNEQFF
>TRBV19|once|TRBJ2-3|.
TGTGCCAGTAGTCCGGGGACTGGCCCGGGCACAGATACGCAGTATTTT
CASSPGTGPGTDTQYF
>TRBV20-1|once|TRBJ2-7|TRBD2
TGCAGTGCTAGAGATTCGGTAGCGGGGACCTACGAGCAGTACTTC
CSARDSVAGTYEQYF
>TRBV10-3|.|TRBJ2-6|TRBD1
TGTGCCATCAGTGAATCCGACAGGGGGCCTGGGGCCAACGTCCTGACTTTC
CAISESDRGPGANVLTF
>TRBV6-5|.|TRBJ2-7|TRBD2
TGTGCCAGCACAAGCGCCGGGACTAGCTACGAGCAGTACTTC
CASTSAGTSYEQYF
>TRBV5-1|.|TRBJ1-6|.
TGCGCCAGCAGGAGCAAGAGCTCCTATAATTCACCCCTCCACTTT
CASRSKSSYNSPLHF
>TRBV6-1|.|TRBJ2-3|.
TGTGCCAGCAGTTCCCGCCCAGGCGACACAGATACGCAGTATTTT
CASSSRPGDTDTQYF
>TRBV7-8|.|TRBJ2-1|TRBD2
TGTGCCAGCAGCTTAGACCTCTTAGCGGGCCCTGACAATGAGCAGTTCTTC
CASSLDLLAGPDNEQFF
>TRBV7-9|.|TRBJ2-3|.
TGTGCCAGCAGCTTAGCCGCAGGGGCCTCTGTTACGCAGTATTTT
CASSLAAGASVTQYF
>TRBV12-3/TRBV12-4|.|TRBJ2-3|TRBD2
TGTGCCAGCAGTTTAGGCCGGGGAGGGGCAGATACGCAGTATTTT
CASSLGRGGADTQYF
>TRBV12-3/TRBV12-4|.|TRBJ2-7|TRBD1
TGTGCCAGCAGCCGGACAGGGGAGACCGAGCAGTACTTC
CASSRTGETEQYF
>TRBV10-3|.|TRBJ2-7|TRBD1
TGTGCCATCAGTGAAGGGACAGGGTACTACGAGCAGTACTTC
CAISEGTGYYEQYF
>TRBV18|.|TRBJ1-1|.
TGTGCCAGCTCACCCCTTCCGGGACAGAACACTGAAGCTTTCTTT
CASSPLPGQNTEAFF
>TRBV4-1|.|TRBJ2-4|TRBD2
TGCGCCAGCTCGGGACTAGCGGGAGTGGCCAAAAACATTCAGTACTTC
CASSGLAGVAKNIQYF
>TRBV20-1|.|TRBJ1-1|.
TGCAGTGCCTCCAGGGGAATGGGCACTGAAGCTTTCTTT
CSASRGMGTEAFF
>TRBV3-1|.|TRBJ1-2|TRBD1
TGCGCCAGCAGCCAAGGGACAGCCTATGGCTACACCTTC
CASSQGTAYGYTF
>TRBV7-3|.|TRBJ2-3|.
TGTGCCAGCAGCTCCGCCCGGGGAAGTACGCAGTATTTT
CASSSARGSTQYF
>TRBV20-1|few|TRBJ1-1|TRBD1
TGCAGTGCTAGAGATCGAGACAGGGGTAGGAGCACTGAAGCTTTCTTT
CSARDRDRGRSTEAFF
>TRBV29-1|.|TRBJ1-1|.
TGCAGCGTCGCCGCCCCGGGGGGCACTGAAGCTTTCTTT
CSVAAPGGTEAFF
>TRBV20-1|few|TRBJ2-7|.
TGCAGTGCTAGAGACGATGGCGGGCAGTACTTC
CSARDDGGQYF
>TRBV2|.|TRBJ2-1|TRBD2
TGTGCCAGCAGGATGGGGACTAGCGGGGGTTACAATGAGCAGTTCTTC
CASRMGTSGGYNEQFF
>TRBV9|few|TRBJ1-4|TRBD1
TGTGCCAGCAGTATGACAGGGAATAATGAAAAACTGTTTTTT
CASSMTGNNEKLFF
>TRBV29-1|.|TRBJ2-1|.
TGCAGCGGAAAGCTGGTTGAGCAGTTCTTC
CSGKLVEQFF
>TRBV5-1|few|TRBJ1-1|.
TGCGCCAGTCACCGACAGGCGAACACTGAAGCTTTCTTT
CASHRQANTEAFF
>TRBV4-1|.|TRBJ2-1|.
TGCGCCAGCAGCCAAGACTTCTTTTCGGGGGTTCAGTTCTTC
CASSQDFFSGVQFF
>TRBV6-5|few|TRBJ1-2|.
TGTGCCAGCAGTCCTTTGGGGGGGGTCCTTTATGGCTACACCTTC
CASSPLGGVLYGYTF
>TRBV2|.|TRBJ2-5|.
TGTGCCAGCATGAATGACAGAACCCAAGAGACCCAGTACTTC
CASMNDRTQETQYF
>TRBV2|.|TRBJ2-1|TRBD2
TGTGCCAGCACCTCGTCCCCTAGCGGAGGGGACAATGAGCAGTTCTTC
CASTSSPSGGDNEQFF
>TRBV10-3|.|TRBJ2-7|.
TGTGCCATCAGTCCAGGGTTCCCATTCTACGAGCAGTACTTC
CAISPGFPFYEQYF
>TRBV7-2|few|TRBJ2-1|TRBD2
TGTGCCAGCAGCCCTAGCGGGATCGATGAGCAGTTCTTC
CASSPSGIDEQFF
>TRBV24-1|.|TRBJ2-3|TRBD1
TGTGCCACCAGTGACTCGGACAGGGCGGCAGATACGCAGTATTTT
CATSDSDRAADTQYF
>TRBV6-8|few|TRBJ1-5|.
TGTGCCAGCACGCACCCCCAGCATTTT
CASTHPQHF